This T cell receptor (beta chain) emerged from a study of T cells after posttransplantation cyclophosphamide. Busulfan-fludarabine conditioning, marrow transplant, and cyclophosphamide on days +3 and +4 were administered. As for this clone: What it binds is not known.

Overall study findings and caveats: Donor-recipient repertoire similarity was low at 1-2 months, rising over year one. TRB overlap between skin or GI tissue T cells and blood was limited. Recipient CMV seropositivity and CMV reactivation strongly tracked TRB clonality.

TCRdb's table, derived via immunoSEQ multiplex PCR, lists solely in-frame clones and lacks some. The table lists approximately 39,000 clones, more than 70% of them singletons. The CDR3 loop spans 14 amino acids. Germline loops: CDR1 SGHVS, CDR2 FNYEAQ. V shed 5 bases, J shed 8 bases, and the junction held 11 bases outside the gene matches. Sequenced material: CD4+ T cells sorted from blood, taken approximately 2,000 days after a stem cell transplant with posttransplant cyclophosphamide. The chain carries TRBV7-6 and TRBJ1-2; 7 positions agree with TRBD1. This receptor was obtained from a female patient in her forties or fifties who received an allogeneic stem cell transplant from a related donor, was CMV-positive, and had no GVHD. Some T cells could come from the graft donor. The CDR3 protein is CASSLTRQGQGYTF. The CDR3 nucleotides read TGTGCCAGCAGCCTAACAAGACAGGGTCAGGGCTACACCTTC.